This TCR beta chain was profiled in a study of T-cell memory formation after mild COVID-19 (dated by TCRdb to about 2021). Regarding the research as a whole: TCR sequence clusters from the two donors were found to be largely donor specific. Two young, previously healthy adult volunteers, one female and one male, were included in the cohort. In a couple of donors, T-cell clones that expanded and contracted after mild COVID-19 were followed by sequencing TCRalpha and TCRbeta repertoires longitudinally.

About this clonotype itself: Its antigen target is currently unknown. Base qualities are missing; no much larger clone stands one base away.

The investigation overall reported the following: SARS-CoV-2 specificity was not confirmed for the second-wave clones peaking on day 37. Contracting CD4+ clones turned up mainly in the CM and EM memory subsets, whereas EMRA was where CD8+ clones were enriched. Clones that contracted from day 15 to 85 showed balanced CD4/CD8 phenotypes, whereas a second wave of clones that expanded from day 15 to 37 leaned towards CD4+. Only a couple of mild cases were covered by the study, and larger cohorts that include severe cases with pre-infection samples were considered necessary. Some responding clones were detected in pre-infection memory, suggesting pre-existing cross-reactive memory T cells joined the SARS-CoV-2 response.

V is cut by 5 bases and J by 0 bases, and the space between the germline ends is 11 bases. Taken from the germline V gene, the CDR1 and CDR2 loops are SQVTM and ANQGSEA. The CDR3, from cysteine to phenylalanine, totals 13 residues. The DNA shown is the 39-base CDR3, in frame from base 1. For sequencing, an Illumina NovaSeq 6000 was employed. TCRalpha and TCRbeta cDNA libraries were built by 5'RACE with constant-segment primers, adding sample barcodes and unique molecular identifiers. Trizol reagent was used to extract RNA from every sample. Amplification of the libraries took two PCR steps, and the second step added a second sample barcode plus Illumina TruSeq adapters. Sequencing of libraries was performed on an Illumina NovaSeq with 2 x 150 bp paired-end reads. On the study's bioinformatics: With migec v1.2.7, reads were demultiplexed and then collapsed into UMI-guided consensus sequences. With mixcr v2.1.11, UMI consensuses were aligned to TRA and TRB V and J templates and assembled into clonotypes. Expanded or contracted clonotypes were those called significant by both edgeR and NoisET, with noise models trained on biological replicates. For edgeR calls, the thresholds were a false discovery rate-adjusted p below 0.01 and a log2 fold-change of 1. PCA with hierarchical clustering of max-normalized trajectories of the 1000 most abundant clonotypes was used as exploratory dynamics analysis. Separately sequenced CD4+ and CD8+ repertoires were used to assign a CD4 or CD8 phenotype to each responding clone. TCRdb applied fastp at Q25 and MiXCR to the public reads, then kept only in-frame beta chains. Rows are unified per CDR3 protein, each entry keeping the most common DNA and genes. These V and J calls rely on TCRdb rather than the paper's analysis. The sample includes 350,000 to 500,000 distinct CDR3 sequences, with 20% to 30% observed a single time. The ten largest clonotypes hold about an eighth of the sample.

PBMCs were isolated by Ficoll-Paque density gradient centrifugation. This receptor was obtained from an adult woman who had mild COVID-19 (a few samples of this study predate the infection). The sample titles of this study are shuffled in the database, so cell type and time point are left out; the donor was told from shared clones. The sequenced sample consisted of PBMCs or a T cell subset sorted from them (not recorded which). In this chain, TRBV29-1 is recombined with TRBJ2-7, with the D gene too uncertain to name. At the DNA level, the sequence is TGCAGCGTTCGGACCCGAAACTCCTACGAGCAGTACTTC. Translated, this is CSVRTRNSYEQYF.